This is a list of T cell receptor beta chains from one sample in a study of cytomegalovirus exposure and HLA in healthy donors. The table came from immunoSEQ multiplex PCR; TCRdb's copy has only in-frame clones and leaves some out. The sample has about 190,000 clones. Sequenced material: PBMCs. These receptors were taken from a woman aged 25-40 years in good health and CMV-seropositive. Each CDR3 is given with its conserved first and last residue. The D gene is left open where the match is weak.

d_gene	len	j_gene	v_gene	CDR3nt	CDR3aa
TRBD1	13	TRBJ1-2	TRBV2	TGTGCCACGTTGGGACAGACTAACTATGGCTACACCTTC	CATLGQTNYGYTF
-	16	TRBJ2-2	TRBV6-5	TGTGCCAGCAGTTACTCGATAGGGGAAACCACCGGGGAGCTGTTTTTT	CASSYSIGETTGELFF
-	13	TRBJ1-2	TRBV28	TGTGCCAGCAAATCAGGTTTGGACTATGGCTACACCTTC	CASKSGLDYGYTF
TRBD1	15	TRBJ2-1	TRBV29-1	TGCAGCGTGGAGTCCGGGACAGAAGGCTACAATGAGCAGTTCTTC	CSVESGTEGYNEQFF
TRBD2	17	TRBJ2-7	TRBV2	TGTGCCAGCAGTGAAGCCACGGGACTAGCGGGGGACTACGAGCAGTACTTC	CASSEATGLAGDYEQYF
TRBD1	17	TRBJ1-3	TRBV5-1	TGCGCCAGCAGCTTGACTGCTGGACAGGCCTCTGGAAACACCATATATTTT	CASSLTAGQASGNTIYF
-	15	TRBJ2-3	TRBV11-2	TGTGCCAGCAGCTTCGCAGGGGCGATCACAGATACGCAGTATTTT	CASSFAGAITDTQYF
TRBD2	15	TRBJ2-3	TRBV10-3	TGTGCCATCAGCAGACTAGCGGGCTACACAGATACGCAGTATTTT	CAISRLAGYTDTQYF
TRBD1	14	TRBJ2-1	TRBV6-5	TGTGCCAGCAGACCGGGGACAGAGTACAATGAGCAGTTCTTC	CASRPGTEYNEQFF
TRBD1	13	TRBJ1-6	TRBV6-5	TGTGCCAGCCGCGGACAGGGCAATTCACCCCTCCACTTT	CASRGQGNSPLHF
TRBD1	17	TRBJ2-6	TRBV18	TGTGCCAGCTCTCTCAGACAGGGTATGGCTGGGGCCAACGTCCTGACTTTC	CASSLRQGMAGANVLTF
-	15	TRBJ1-2	TRBV5-5	TGTGCCAGCAGCCTAGGAGCAGGGGCAAACTATGGCTGCACCTTC	CASSLGAGANYGCTF
-	15	TRBJ2-3	TRBV7-2	TGTGCCAGCAGCTTAGCGGCGGGGAGCACAGATACGCAGTATTTT	CASSLAAGSTDTQYF
-	16	TRBJ2-2	TRBV5-1	TGCGCCAGCAGCTTGGCAGCGTTAGAGAACACCGGGGAGCTGTTTTTT	CASSLAALENTGELFF
-	13	TRBJ2-3	TRBV29-1	TGCAGCGTTCGTCGAGATGACACAGATACGCGGTATTTT	CSVRRDDTDTRYF
-	13	TRBJ2-7	TRBV18	TGTGCCAGCTCACGACAGAGTTCCTACGAGCAGTACTTC	CASSRQSSYEQYF
-	16	TRBJ1-6	TRBV4-1	TGCGCCAGCAGCCAAGACGCAGGCGAGAATAATTCACCCCTCCACTTT	CASSQDAGENNSPLHF
-	15	TRBJ2-7	TRBV6-5	TGTGCCAGCAGCCTAAGGGGCCCTCTCACGTACGAGCAGTACTTC	CASSLRGPLTYEQYF
-	14	TRBJ1-2	TRBV6-1	TGTGCCAGCAGTGAAGTGGGGCGTTACTATGGCTACACCTTC	CASSEVGRYYGYTF
TRBD1	15	TRBJ1-5	TRBV10-2	TGCGCCAGCAGCCGACAGGGGGCTCGCAATCAGCCCCAGCATTTT	CASSRQGARNQPQHF
-	14	TRBJ1-2	TRBV4-2	TGTGCCAGCAGCCAAGTCTCGGGAAACTATGGCTACACCTTC	CASSQVSGNYGYTF
-	15	TRBJ1-4	TRBV27	TGTGCCAGCAGTCGACAGCTTTCAACTAATGAAAAACTGTTTTTT	CASSRQLSTNEKLFF
TRBD1	15	TRBJ1-5	TRBV2	TGTGCCAGCAGTGGGGAGCAGGGGGGCAATCAGCCCCAGCATTTT	CASSGEQGGNQPQHF
-	14	TRBJ2-7	TRBV13	TGTGCCAGCAGCTTAGGTGGCGGGACCTACGAGCAGTACTTC	CASSLGGGTYEQYF
-	14	TRBJ1-2	TRBV30	TGTGCCTGGAATATCCACCAGGGAAGGTATGGCTACACCTTC	CAWNIHQGRYGYTF
-	14	TRBJ2-7	TRBV28	TGTGCCAGCAGTCCTCGGAGAGATTCTGGCGAGCAGTACTTC	CASSPRRDSGEQYF
TRBD1	15	TRBJ1-1	TRBV5-1	TGCGCCAGCAGCTTACAGGGGTCTACGAGAACTGAAGCTTTCTTT	CASSLQGSTRTEAFF
-	16	TRBJ2-2	TRBV5-1	TGCGCCAGCAGCTACCCTACGGGGTCGAACACCGGGGAGCTGTTTTTT	CASSYPTGSNTGELFF
-	14	TRBJ2-2	TRBV6-5	TGTGCCAGCCCGACCACACGGGGCACCGGGGAGCTGTTTTTT	CASPTTRGTGELFF
TRBD1	14	TRBJ2-7	TRBV4-1	TGCGCCAGCAGCCGAGGACAGGGTTTGGTTGAGCAGTACTTC	CASSRGQGLVEQYF
-	14	TRBJ2-2	TRBV7-6	TGTGCCAGCAGCACCGACAGGAACACCGGGGAGCTGTTTTTT	CASSTDRNTGELFF
-	15	TRBJ1-5	TRBV2	TGTGCCAGCAGTGTCGAGGGAACGGCTCATCAGCCCCAGCATTTT	CASSVEGTAHQPQHF
-	16	TRBJ1-1	TRBV18	TGTGCCAGCTCACCCATAACGACCACAGGGAACACTGAAGCTTTCTTT	CASSPITTTGNTEAFF
-	14	TRBJ2-7	TRBV18	TGTGCCAGCTCACCACGTCTAGACTCCTACGAGCAGTACTTC	CASSPRLDSYEQYF
-	11	TRBJ2-7	TRBV30	TGTGCCCACTTTGGGCCCTACGAGCAGTACTTC	CAHFGPYEQYF
TRBD2	12	TRBJ2-7	TRBV30	TGTGCCTGGAGTGTACGCGGGAGGGAGCAGTACTTC	CAWSVRGREQYF
TRBD2	16	TRBJ2-7	TRBV5-1	TGCGCCAGCAGAAGGTCGGAGGGGACTAGCGGTTACGAGCAGTACTTC	CASRRSEGTSGYEQYF
TRBD2	15	TRBJ2-1	TRBV10-3	TGTGCCATCAGGGGGACTAGCGGGAGTTGGAATGAGCAGTTCTTC	CAIRGTSGSWNEQFF
-	11	TRBJ2-1	TRBV30	TGTGCCTGCGGGGGAGCGGACGAGCAGTTCTTC	CACGGADEQFF
TRBD1	16	TRBJ1-2	TRBV11-2	TGTGCCAGCAGCTTACCCGGACTAAACAGGGGGGAAGGCTACACCTTC	CASSLPGLNRGEGYTF
TRBD1	14	TRBJ1-2	TRBV5-1	TGCGCCAGCAGCTGGGGGACAGGGGGCGATGGCTACACCTTC	CASSWGTGGDGYTF
-	16	TRBJ2-5	TRBV6-5	TGTGCCAGCAGTTACTTGGGTAGGGGAGGCCAAGAGACCCAGTACTTC	CASSYLGRGGQETQYF
-	14	TRBJ1-5	TRBV28	TGTGCCAGCACACCTGGCAGTAGCAATCAGCCCCAGCATTTT	CASTPGSSNQPQHF
TRBD1	15	TRBJ1-2	TRBV6-6	TGTGCCAGCAGTTTCGGGACAGGGGGCACTAGTGGCTACACCTTC	CASSFGTGGTSGYTF
TRBD1	14	TRBJ1-2	TRBV7-2	TGTGCCAGCAGCACCGGACAGGGGTACTATGGCTACACCTTC	CASSTGQGYYGYTF
TRBD2	16	TRBJ2-7	TRBV9	TGTGCCAGCAGCGTAGCTGGAGGTCTAGCGGGAGACGAGCAGTACTTC	CASSVAGGLAGDEQYF
-	15	TRBJ2-5	TRBV6-1	TGTGCCAGCAGGTTGGTCGGGACAACTCAAGAGACCCAGTACTTC	CASRLVGTTQETQYF
-	14	TRBJ2-1	TRBV21-1	TGTGCCAGCATCACGTGGCCAGGAAACAATGAGCAGTTCTTC	CASITWPGNNEQFF
-	17	TRBJ2-2	TRBV5-1	TGCGCCAGCAGCTCGCTAGCAGGGGGGACGTATACCGGGGAGCTGTTTTTT	CASSSLAGGTYTGELFF
-	15	TRBJ1-5	TRBV28	TGTGCCAGCAGCTACAGACAGGTTAGCAATCAGCCCCAGCATTTT	CASSYRQVSNQPQHF